This T cell receptor beta chain was profiled in a study of blood T cell repertoires in COVID-19. In the study overall: Samples taken during acute and convalescent COVID-19 were collected in the United States, Italy and Spain. Sample material is recorded as cDNA or gDNA derived from T cells, B-cell-depleted T cells, or PBMCs.

Germline CDR1 SGHAT, CDR2 FQNNGV. The V segment lost 3 bases and the J segment 8 bases; nucleotides outside the gene matches: 13. CDR3 length: 17 amino acids. The Seattle patients, enrolled during active infection, were followed longitudinally. The protocol was immunoSEQ multiplex PCR, while the TCRdb copy is restricted to in-frame clones and leaves out a portion. Here the sample spans 70,000 or so clones, approximately 73% being singletons. The specimen was peripheral blood. The V call is TRBV11-2, the J call TRBJ1-4; the match to TRBD1 covers 9 bases. The receptor comes from a man aged 60 to 69 with COVID-19, enrolled during active disease. Written as DNA, the CDR3 is TGTGCCAGCAGCTTCCCCCCCGGACAGGGGTTAGGAGAAAAACTGTTTTTT. Protein: CASSFPPGQGLGEKLFF.